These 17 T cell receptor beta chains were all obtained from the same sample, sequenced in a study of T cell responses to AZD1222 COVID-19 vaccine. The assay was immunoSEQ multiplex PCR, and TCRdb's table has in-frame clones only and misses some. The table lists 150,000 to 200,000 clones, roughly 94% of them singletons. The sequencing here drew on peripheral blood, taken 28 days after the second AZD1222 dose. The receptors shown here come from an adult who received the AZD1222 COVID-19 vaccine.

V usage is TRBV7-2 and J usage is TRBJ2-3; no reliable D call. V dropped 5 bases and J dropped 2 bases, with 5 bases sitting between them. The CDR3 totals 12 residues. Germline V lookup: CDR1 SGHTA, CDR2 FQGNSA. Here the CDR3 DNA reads TGTGCCAGCAGCAGGTACACAGATACGCAGTATTTT. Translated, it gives CASSRYTDTQYF. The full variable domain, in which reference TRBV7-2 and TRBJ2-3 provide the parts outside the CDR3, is GAGVSQSPSNKVTEKGKDVELRCDPISGHTALYWYRQSLGQGLEFLIYFQGNSAPDKSGLPSDRFSAERTGGSVSTLTIQRTQQEDSAVYLCASSRYTDTQYFGPGTRLTVL.

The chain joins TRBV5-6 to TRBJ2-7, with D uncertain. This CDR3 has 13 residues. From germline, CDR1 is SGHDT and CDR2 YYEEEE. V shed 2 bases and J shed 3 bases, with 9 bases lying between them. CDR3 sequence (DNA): TGTGCCAGCAGCTTTACCACGAACTACGAGCAGTACTTC. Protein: CASSFTTNYEQYF.

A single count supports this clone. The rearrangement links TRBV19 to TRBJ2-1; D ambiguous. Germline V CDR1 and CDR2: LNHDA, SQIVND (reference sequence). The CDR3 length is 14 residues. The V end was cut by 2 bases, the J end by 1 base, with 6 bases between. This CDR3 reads CASSIPGSYNEQFF. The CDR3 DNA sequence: TGTGCCAGTAGTATACCAGGATCCTACAATGAGCAGTTCTTC.

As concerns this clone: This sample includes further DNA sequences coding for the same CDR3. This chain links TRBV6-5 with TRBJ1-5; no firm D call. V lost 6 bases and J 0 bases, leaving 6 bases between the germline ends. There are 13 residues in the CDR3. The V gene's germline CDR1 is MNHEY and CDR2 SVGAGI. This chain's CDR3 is CASRTDSNQPQHF. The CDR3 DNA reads TGTGCCAGCAGGACGGATAGCAATCAGCCCCAGCATTTT.

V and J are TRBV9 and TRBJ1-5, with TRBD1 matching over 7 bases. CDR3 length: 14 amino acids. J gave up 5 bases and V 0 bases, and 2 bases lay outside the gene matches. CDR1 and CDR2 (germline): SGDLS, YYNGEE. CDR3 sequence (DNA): TGTGCCAGCAGCGTAGGGACAGGTTATCAGCCCCAGCATTTT. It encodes CASSVGTGYQPQHF.

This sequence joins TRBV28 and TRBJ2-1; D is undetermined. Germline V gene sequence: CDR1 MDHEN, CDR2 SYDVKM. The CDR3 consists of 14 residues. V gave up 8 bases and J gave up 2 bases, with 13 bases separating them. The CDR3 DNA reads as TGTGCCAGCCGACCGGCCCTCCCCTACAATGAGCAGTTCTTC. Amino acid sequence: CASRPALPYNEQFF.

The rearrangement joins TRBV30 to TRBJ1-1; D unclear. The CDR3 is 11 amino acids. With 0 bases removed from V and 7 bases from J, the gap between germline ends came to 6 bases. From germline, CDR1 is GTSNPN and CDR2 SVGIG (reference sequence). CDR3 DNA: TGTGCCTGGAGTGTGGGTGGTGAAGCTTTCTTT. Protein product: CAWSVGGEAFF.

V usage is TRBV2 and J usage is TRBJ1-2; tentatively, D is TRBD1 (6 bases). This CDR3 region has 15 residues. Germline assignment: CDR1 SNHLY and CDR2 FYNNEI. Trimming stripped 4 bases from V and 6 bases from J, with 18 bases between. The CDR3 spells CASSGISGTYDGYTF. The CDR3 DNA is TGTGCCAGCAGTGGGATTTCCGGGACATACGATGGCTACACCTTC.

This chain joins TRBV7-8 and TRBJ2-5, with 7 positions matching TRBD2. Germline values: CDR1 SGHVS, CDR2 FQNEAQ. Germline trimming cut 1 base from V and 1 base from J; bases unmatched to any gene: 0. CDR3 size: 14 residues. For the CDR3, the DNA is TGTGCCAGCAGCTTAGGGGGGGGCCAAGAGACCCAGTACTTC. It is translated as CASSLGGGQETQYF.

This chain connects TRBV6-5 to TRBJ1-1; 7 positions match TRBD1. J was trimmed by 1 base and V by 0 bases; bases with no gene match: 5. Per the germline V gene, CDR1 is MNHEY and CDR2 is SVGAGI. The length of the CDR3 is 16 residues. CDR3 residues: CASSYSSTGQNTEAFF. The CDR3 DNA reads TGTGCCAGCAGTTACTCGTCGACAGGGCAGAACACTGAAGCTTTCTTT.

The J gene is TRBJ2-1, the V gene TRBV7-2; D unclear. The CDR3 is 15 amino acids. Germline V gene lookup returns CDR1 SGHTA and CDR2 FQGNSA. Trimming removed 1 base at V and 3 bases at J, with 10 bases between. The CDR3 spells CASSLGLGFYNEQFF. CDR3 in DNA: TGTGCCAGCAGCTTAGGTCTAGGGTTCTACAATGAGCAGTTCTTC.

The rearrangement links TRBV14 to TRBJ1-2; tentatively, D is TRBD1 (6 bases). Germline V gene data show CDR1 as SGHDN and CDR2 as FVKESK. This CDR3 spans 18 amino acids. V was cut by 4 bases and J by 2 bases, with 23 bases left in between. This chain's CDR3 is CASSPQGRVTKGNYGYTF. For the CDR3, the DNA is TGTGCCAGCAGCCCTCAGGGGAGGGTGACAAAGGGGAACTATGGCTACACCTTC.

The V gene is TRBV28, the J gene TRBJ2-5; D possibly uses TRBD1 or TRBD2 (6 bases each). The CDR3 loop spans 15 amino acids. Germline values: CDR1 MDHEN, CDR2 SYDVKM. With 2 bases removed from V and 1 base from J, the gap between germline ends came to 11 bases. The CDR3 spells CASSLGGGVQETQYF. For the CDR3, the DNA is TGTGCCAGCAGTTTAGGGGGCGGGGTCCAAGAGACCCAGTACTTC. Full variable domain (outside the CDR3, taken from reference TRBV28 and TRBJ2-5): DVKVTQSSRYLVKRTGEKVFLECVQDMDHENMFWYRQDPGLGLRLIYFSYDVKMKEKGDIPEGYSVSREKKERFSLILESASTNQTSMYLCASSLGGGVQETQYFGPGTRLLVL.

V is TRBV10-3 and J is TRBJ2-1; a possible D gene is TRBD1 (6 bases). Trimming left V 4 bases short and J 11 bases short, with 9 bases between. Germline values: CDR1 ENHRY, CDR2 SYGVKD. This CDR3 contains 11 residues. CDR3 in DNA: TGTGCCATCAGTGTACAGGGTCAGCAGTTCTTC. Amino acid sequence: CAISVQGQQFF.

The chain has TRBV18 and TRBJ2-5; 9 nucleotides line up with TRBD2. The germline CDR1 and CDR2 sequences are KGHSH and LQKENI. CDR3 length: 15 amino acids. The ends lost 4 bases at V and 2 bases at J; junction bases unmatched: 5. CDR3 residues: CASSRLLAGQETQYF. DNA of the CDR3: TGTGCCAGCTCACGCTTACTAGCGGGTCAAGAGACCCAGTACTTC.

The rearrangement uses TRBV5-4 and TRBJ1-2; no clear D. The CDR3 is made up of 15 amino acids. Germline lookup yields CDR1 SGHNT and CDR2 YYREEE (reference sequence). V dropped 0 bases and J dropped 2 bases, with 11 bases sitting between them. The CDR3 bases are TGTGCCAGCAGCTTGGTGGGAGTTCAAAACTATGGCTACACCTTC. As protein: CASSLVGVQNYGYTF.

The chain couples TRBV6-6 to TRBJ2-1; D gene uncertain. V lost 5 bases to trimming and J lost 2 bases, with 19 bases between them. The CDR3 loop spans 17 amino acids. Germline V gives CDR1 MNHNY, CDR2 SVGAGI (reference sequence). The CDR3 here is CASSRSLGFGAYNEQFF. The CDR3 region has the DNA TGTGCCAGCAGTCGATCTTTAGGTTTTGGGGCCTACAATGAGCAGTTCTTC.